These T cell receptor beta chains were read from a single sample in a study of blood T cell repertoires in COVID-19. TCRdb's copy holds only in-frame clones and misses some; the assay was immunoSEQ multiplex PCR. The data show 50,000 or so clones, roughly 85% seen once. The sample taken for sequencing was peripheral blood. These receptors all come from a man aged 65 to 79 with acute or convalescent COVID-19. Each CDR3 is given with its conserved first and last residue. The D gene is left open where the match is weak. For some rows the clone size is stated as once, few or many, or as a class when expanded; others skip it.

clone_size	v_call	j_call	d_call	cdr3_nt	cdr3_aa
few	TRBV27	TRBJ2-6	TRBD1	TGTGCCTCCAGGGAGGACAGGGTCTCTGGGGCCAACGTCCTGACTTTC	CASREDRVSGANVLTF
NA	TRBV27	TRBJ2-5	TRBD2	TGTGCCAGCAGGGGACTAGCGGGGGGGTCCGAGGTGACCCAGTACTTC	CASRGLAGGSEVTQYF
NA	TRBV25-1	TRBJ2-2	NA	TGTGCCAGCATGGAGATCGGGGAGCTGTTTTTT	CASMEIGELFF
once	TRBV9	TRBJ2-2	NA	TGTGCCAGCAGCGAGTCAGGGAACACCGGGGAGCTGTTTTTT	CASSESGNTGELFF
NA	TRBV19	TRBJ1-2	NA	TGTGCCAGTAGTATAGGACATAACTATGGCTACACCTTC	CASSIGHNYGYTF
NA	TRBV7-9	TRBJ2-1	NA	TGTGCCAGCAGCTTAGGGGGCTTGAATGAGCAGTTCTTC	CASSLGGLNEQFF
NA	TRBV30	TRBJ2-7	NA	TGTGCCTGGAGTGTACTGCGGGACGGCGAGCAGTACTTC	CAWSVLRDGEQYF
NA	TRBV7-3	TRBJ2-2	TRBD1	TGTGCCAGCAGTGGACAGGGAGCGGCCGGGGAGCTGTTTTTT	CASSGQGAAGELFF
NA	TRBV29-1	TRBJ2-5	NA	TGCAGCGTTAACGAACAGGGTTTGGGGGAGACCCAGTACTTC	CSVNEQGLGETQYF
NA	TRBV7-9	TRBJ2-3	NA	TGTGCCAGCAGCGCCCGTATAGTCACAGATACGCAGTATTTT	CASSARIVTDTQYF
NA	TRBV27	TRBJ1-5	NA	TGTGCCAGCAGTTTCTGGGCCGATCAGCCCCAGCATTTT	CASSFWADQPQHF
NA	TRBV9	TRBJ2-1	TRBD2	TGTGCCAGCAGCGTGGGGAGGGGATCCGAGCAGTTCTTC	CASSVGRGSEQFF
NA	TRBV15	TRBJ1-1	TRBD1	TGTGCCACCAGCAGAGGACAGGGGGCGAGGTACACTGAAGCTTTCTTT	CATSRGQGARYTEAFF
once	TRBV7-9	TRBJ2-3	NA	TGTGCCAGCAGTTCCAGTGCTGCAGATACGCAGTATTTT	CASSSSAADTQYF
NA	TRBV6-5	TRBJ2-1	TRBD2	TGTGCCAGTGGGAGGGCGGGAGAGACTGAGCAGTTCTTC	CASGRAGETEQFF
NA	TRBV2	TRBJ1-2	NA	TGTGCCAGCAGTTGGGCAGGGGATGGCTACACCTTC	CASSWAGDGYTF
NA	TRBV5-6	TRBJ1-1	NA	TGTGCCAGCAGCTTGGTCCGGCAGACTTATAGCACTGAAGCTTTCTTT	CASSLVRQTYSTEAFF
NA	TRBV30	TRBJ1-3	TRBD1	TGTGCCTGGGAGGACAGGGCCTCTGGAAACACCATATATTTT	CAWEDRASGNTIYF
once	TRBV29-1	TRBJ2-5	NA	TGCAGCGTTGAAGGGCAGGATCAAGAGACCCAGTACTTC	CSVEGQDQETQYF
NA	TRBV4-2	TRBJ2-5	TRBD2	TGTGCCAGCAGCCAAGGAGGATTGGCGGGAGGGCAAGAGACCCAGTACTTC	CASSQGGLAGGQETQYF
NA	TRBV4-1	TRBJ1-5	NA	TGCGCCAGCAGCCCCGAACGGACGGACTTTAGCAATCAGCCCCAGCATTTT	CASSPERTDFSNQPQHF
few	TRBV3-1/TRBV3-2	TRBJ1-5	TRBD1	TGTGCCAGCAGCCCCCGATTTGGGACAGGGGGCGTTCAGCCCCAGCATTTT	CASSPRFGTGGVQPQHF
NA	TRBV3-1/TRBV3-2	TRBJ2-3	TRBD2	TGTGCCAGCAGCCAAGATGGGGACTACCCGACAGATACGCAGTATTTT	CASSQDGDYPTDTQYF
NA	TRBV11-2	TRBJ2-3	TRBD2	TGTGCCAGCAGCTTCGGGACTAGCGGGAGAGATACGCAGTATTTT	CASSFGTSGRDTQYF
NA	TRBV7-9	TRBJ2-3	TRBD2	TGTGCCAGCAGCCTCGGGGGGAGGGAAACAGATACGCAGTATTTT	CASSLGGRETDTQYF
once	TRBV6-2/TRBV6-3	TRBJ2-3	TRBD2	TGTGCCAGCAGTATTGGACTAGCGGGGGGCACAGATACGCAGTATTTT	CASSIGLAGGTDTQYF
NA	TRBV6-1	TRBJ1-6	NA	TGTGCCAGCAGTGAACGGGGTGAGAGGGATTCACCCCTCCACTTT	CASSERGERDSPLHF
NA	TRBV5-1	TRBJ2-3	TRBD2	TGCGCCAGCAGGTTGGGACTAGCGGAGGACACAGATACGCAGTATTTT	CASRLGLAEDTDTQYF
few	TRBV2	TRBJ1-4	TRBD1	TGTGCCAGCAGACAGGGGAGCACTAATGAAAAACTGTTTTTT	CASRQGSTNEKLFF
NA	TRBV28	TRBJ1-6	TRBD1	TGTGCCAGCAGGCGGACAGGCCTAAAGAGCTCCTATAATTCACCCCTCCACTTT	CASRRTGLKSSYNSPLHF
NA	TRBV4-1	TRBJ1-5	NA	TGCGCCAGCACCTCAAAGATCGGGGAAAATCAGCCCCAGCATTTT	CASTSKIGENQPQHF
NA	TRBV11-2	TRBJ2-1	NA	TGTGCCAGCAGCTTCCAGGGGATATCATACAATGAGCAGTTCTTC	CASSFQGISYNEQFF
NA	TRBV5-6	TRBJ1-1	TRBD1	TGTGCCAGCAGCTTGAGGACAGGCCGCACTGAAGCTTTCTTT	CASSLRTGRTEAFF
NA	TRBV11-3	TRBJ2-1	NA	TGTGCCAGCAGGGTGAACTATGAGCAGTTCTTC	CASRVNYEQFF
NA	TRBV19	TRBJ2-7	NA	TGTGCCAGTAGCGACTTTCTACTAGATCCCAGATCTGGGGAGCAGTACTTC	CASSDFLLDPRSGEQYF
NA	TRBV6-4	TRBJ1-2	NA	TGTGCCAGCAGTGACTTAGTACAGGGTCAGGGCTACACCTTC	CASSDLVQGQGYTF
few	TRBV29-1	TRBJ2-1	TRBD2	TGCAGCGTTAGGACTAGCGGGAGGCCCTACAATGAGCAGTTCTTC	CSVRTSGRPYNEQFF
NA	TRBV7-2	TRBJ1-2	TRBD1	TGTGCCAGCAGCTCCGGGACAGGGTTTGGCTACACCTTC	CASSSGTGFGYTF
NA	TRBV5-1	TRBJ2-2	NA	TGCGCCAGCAGCCCCGGGCCCCGACAGGCCGGGGAGCTGTTTTTT	CASSPGPRQAGELFF
NA	TRBV18	TRBJ1-2	NA	TGTGCCAGCTCACCCTCGGGAGACTATGGCTACACCTTC	CASSPSGDYGYTF
NA	TRBV4-1	TRBJ1-3	NA	TGCGCCAGCAGCCAGACCGGGACACCTGGAAACACCATATATTTT	CASSQTGTPGNTIYF
NA	TRBV25-1	TRBJ1-1	NA	TGTGCCAGCAGTGGGGGTGGGGAGGGTCGCACTGAAGCTTTCTTT	CASSGGGEGRTEAFF
NA	TRBV19	TRBJ1-5	NA	TGTGCCAGCACAGGACCCGAAACTAATCAGCCCCAGCATTTT	CASTGPETNQPQHF
NA	TRBV19	TRBJ1-2	TRBD1	TGTGCCAGTAGTAAAACAGGGGGATCTAACTATGGCTACACCTTC	CASSKTGGSNYGYTF
NA	TRBV3-1/TRBV3-2	TRBJ1-1	NA	TGTGCCAGCAGCCAACCCGACAGGTCCAGCGGCGAAGCTTTCTTT	CASSQPDRSSGEAFF
NA	TRBV30	TRBJ1-2	NA	TGTGCCTGGAGTGGGCAGGGCTATGGCTACACCTTC	CAWSGQGYGYTF
NA	TRBV30	TRBJ1-6	NA	TGTGCCTGGAGGGGCCCCTATAATTCACCCCTCCACTTT	CAWRGPYNSPLHF
NA	TRBV19	TRBJ2-7	TRBD1	TGTGCCAGTAGTATAGGGGACAGGGGGCTTTACGAGCAGTACTTC	CASSIGDRGLYEQYF
NA	TRBV20-1	TRBJ2-5	NA	TGCAGTGCTACAGCGGCAGAGACCCAGTACTTC	CSATAAETQYF
NA	TRBV7-9	TRBJ1-2	TRBD1	TGTGCCAGCAGAGATGACAGGGATTACTATGGCTACACCTTC	CASRDDRDYYGYTF
NA	TRBV5-4	TRBJ1-1	NA	TGTGCCAGCTTCCCTGGCTCAGGCGGGGTGAACACTGAAGCTTTCTTT	CASFPGSGGVNTEAFF
NA	TRBV5-1	TRBJ2-5	NA	TGCGCCAGCAGCCGCCAACTAGGTGTGAAGACCCAGTACTTC	CASSRQLGVKTQYF
NA	TRBV5-5	TRBJ2-7	TRBD1	TGTGCCAGCAGCCGGGACAGGTCCTACGAGCAGTACTTC	CASSRDRSYEQYF
NA	TRBV5-1	TRBJ2-2	NA	TGCGCCAGCAGCTTGCGGCCCCAGGGAGGCACCGGGGAGCTGTTTTTT	CASSLRPQGGTGELFF
few	TRBV6-5	TRBJ2-7	TRBD2	TGTGCCAGCAGAACGATAGGGGCTAGCGGCGAGCAGTACTTC	CASRTIGASGEQYF
NA	TRBV27	TRBJ2-7	TRBD2	TGTGCCAGACCTACCCAGGAGCAGCCGGGACTAGCGGAAAATCGCTCCTACGAGCAGTACTTC	CARPTQEQPGLAENRSYEQYF
NA	TRBV6-5	TRBJ1-3	NA	TGTGCCAGTCAGATGAACTCTGGAAACACCATATATTTT	CASQMNSGNTIYF
NA	TRBV6-6	TRBJ2-1	TRBD2	TGTGCCAGCAGTGTTAGCGGGGGGGGACTGGGCAATGAGCAGTTCTTC	CASSVSGGGLGNEQFF
NA	TRBV4-1	TRBJ2-7	NA	TGCGCCAGCAGCCAAATCGTGGGCCTTCGGGAGCAGTACTTC	CASSQIVGLREQYF